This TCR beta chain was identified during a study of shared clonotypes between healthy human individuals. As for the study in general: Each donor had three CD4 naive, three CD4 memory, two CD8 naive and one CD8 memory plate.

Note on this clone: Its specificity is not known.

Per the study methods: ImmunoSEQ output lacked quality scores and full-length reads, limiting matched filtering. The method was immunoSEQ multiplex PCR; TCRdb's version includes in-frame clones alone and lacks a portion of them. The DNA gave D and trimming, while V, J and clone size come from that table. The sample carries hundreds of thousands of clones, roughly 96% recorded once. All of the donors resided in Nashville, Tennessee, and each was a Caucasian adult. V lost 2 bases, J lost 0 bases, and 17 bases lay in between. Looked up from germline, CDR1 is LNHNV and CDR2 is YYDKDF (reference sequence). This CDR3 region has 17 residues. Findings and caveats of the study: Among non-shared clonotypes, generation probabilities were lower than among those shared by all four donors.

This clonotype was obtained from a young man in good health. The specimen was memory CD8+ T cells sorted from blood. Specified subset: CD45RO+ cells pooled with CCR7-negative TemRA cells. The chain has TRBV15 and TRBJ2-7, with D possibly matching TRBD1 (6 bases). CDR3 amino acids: CATSRYAAGVGSYEQYF. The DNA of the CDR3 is TGTGCCACCAGCAGATACGCTGCAGGGGTGGGCTCCTACGAGCAGTACTTC.